What follows are 9 T cell receptor beta chains derived from one specimen sequenced in a study of blood T cell repertoires in COVID-19. TCRdb keeps only in-frame clones here, not all; method: immunoSEQ multiplex PCR. The sample records 190,000 or so clones, around 85% being singletons. Material: PBMCs or T cells enriched from blood (not recorded which). Receptor source: a man aged 35 to 55 who had recovered from COVID-19.

The chain carries TRBV7-9 and TRBJ2-5; 8 bases agree with TRBD1. The germline gives CDR1 SEHNR, CDR2 FQNEAQ (reference sequence). The CDR3 totals 15 residues. The junction had 6 bases not matched to a gene; V was cut back by 1 base and J by 5 bases. CDR3 protein: CASSLDQGARETQYF. Here the CDR3 DNA reads TGTGCCAGCAGCTTAGATCAGGGGGCGAGGGAGACCCAGTACTTC.

The chain links TRBV4-1 to TRBJ1-2; D is unresolved. V lost 0 bases and J lost 2, with 7 bases in between. The CDR3 runs to 14 residues. Germline V gene lookup returns CDR1 MGHRA and CDR2 YSYEKL. CDR3 sequence: CASSQDEVNYGYTF. CDR3 sequence (DNA): TGCGCCAGCAGCCAAGACGAGGTAAACTATGGCTACACCTTC.

This chain links TRBV28 with TRBJ1-1; D is undetermined. Trimming shortened V by 1 base and J by 1 base, and 7 bases separated the two germline ends. The CDR3 is made up of 14 amino acids. Germline CDR1 reads MDHEN; CDR2 reads SYDVKM. The CDR3 loop reads CASSLFLPNTEAFF. CDR3 DNA: TGTGCCAGCAGTTTATTTCTCCCGAACACTGAAGCTTTCTTT.

The chain joins TRBV18 to TRBJ2-2; TRBD1 agrees at 9 bases. CDR3 length: 15 residues. Germline V CDR1 and CDR2: KGHSH, LQKENI. V dropped 2 bases and J dropped 7; count of bases not matched to a gene: 5. The DNA of the CDR3 is TGTGCCAGCTCACCATGGGACAGGGTGAGCGGGGAGCTGTTTTTT. The encoded protein is CASSPWDRVSGELFF.

This clone came up a few times. J is TRBJ1-5 and V is TRBV25-1; D call uncertain. The CDR3 contains 11 residues. Germline loops: CDR1 MGHDK, CDR2 SYGVNS. V lost 3 bases and J 8 bases, leaving 5 bases between the germline ends. CDR3 nucleotides: TGTGCCAGCAGTGACCTTAAGCCCCAGCATTTT. Amino acids: CASSDLKPQHF.

This sequence joins TRBV2 and TRBJ1-1, with 7 bases aligning to TRBD1. The CDR3 has 15 amino acids. The germline gives CDR1 SNHLY, CDR2 FYNNEI. The J segment lost 4 bases and the V segment lost 8 bases, leaving 13 bases of the junction unmatched. CDR3 coding DNA: TGTGCCAGCTTAGAAGAAGTGACAGGGTTCACTGAAGCTTTCTTT. Residues: CASLEEVTGFTEAFF.

CDR3 amino acids: CASTLGKGGTGELFF. CDR3 in DNA: TGTGCCAGCACCCTCGGGAAGGGTGGGACCGGGGAGCTGTTTTTT. This sequence joins TRBV27 and TRBJ2-2; D is perhaps TRBD2 (5 bases). The germline CDR1 and CDR2 sequences are MNHEY and SMNVEV (reference sequence). Between the trimmed V and J ends, which lost 7 bases and 5 bases, there was a span of 17 bases. CDR3 length equals 15 residues.

This clone was recorded once. CDR3 loop: CAISGSNQPQHF. The CDR3 nucleotides are TGTGCCATCTCGGGTAGCAATCAGCCCCAGCATTTT. The chain uses TRBV10-3 and TRBJ1-5; no clear D. V was cut by 8 bases and J by 0 bases, with 5 bases left in between. The CDR3 length is 12 residues. Germline V gene lookup returns CDR1 ENHRY and CDR2 SYGVKD.

The chain is built from TRBV9 and TRBJ2-7; perhaps TRBD2 as D (5 bases). The germline gives CDR1 SGDLS, CDR2 YYNGEE. The CDR3 runs 17 residues. V lost 4 bases and J lost 4, with 24 bases in between. Written as DNA, the CDR3 is TGTGCCAGCAGCTCTACATTCGGCGGAGGTTTTGCTTACGAGCAGTACTTC. Its protein product is CASSSTFGGGFAYEQYF.